The 27 T cell receptor beta chains below come from one sample, sequenced in a study of blood T cell repertoires in COVID-19. Using immunoSEQ multiplex PCR, the repertoire was profiled, and TCRdb retains in-frame clones only, with some absent. The sample shows about 220,000 clones, 70% to 85% of them seen only once. Sequenced: peripheral blood. The receptors stem from a man aged 50 to 60 with active or convalescent COVID-19.

The chain links TRBV7-6 to TRBJ2-1, with TRBD1 matching 7 bases. The V gene end was trimmed by 5 bases and the J gene end by 5 bases; junction bases not matched to a gene: 9. The germline V gene encodes CDR1 SGHVS and CDR2 FNYEAQ. The CDR3 spans 15 residues. This CDR3 reads CASSPPPGTDNEQFF. DNA of the CDR3: TGTGCCAGCAGCCCCCCCCCTGGGACAGACAATGAGCAGTTCTTC.

The V gene is TRBV2, the J gene TRBJ1-1; D ambiguous. CDR3 size: 14 residues. Germline V gene data show CDR1 as SNHLY and CDR2 as FYNNEI. The germline V and J ends were trimmed by 6 bases and 6 bases, with 17 bases remaining between them. The CDR3 DNA reads as TGTGCCAGCAGGTCGCACCTACCCGCGGCTGAAGCTTTCTTT. Translated: CASRSHLPAAEAFF.

This CDR3 is CASSVGESPYEQYF. The CDR3 nucleotides read TGTGCCAGCAGCGTGGGAGAGAGTCCCTACGAGCAGTACTTC. The chain employs TRBV9 and TRBJ2-7; maybe TRBD2 (5 bases). Germline V gene data show CDR1 as SGDLS and CDR2 as YYNGEE. CDR3 size: 14 residues. Trimming took off 2 bases at V and 2 bases at J, with 11 bases between the two ends.

J is TRBJ1-6 and V is TRBV28; maybe TRBD1 (6 bases). CDR1 is MDHEN and CDR2 is SYDVKM in the germline V gene. Trimming cost V 5 bases and J 8 bases, with 13 bases left between them. This CDR3 has 14 residues. CDR3 in amino acids: CASSQGRDYSPLHF. Written as DNA, the CDR3 is TGTGCCAGCAGTCAGGGGAGAGATTATTCACCCCTCCACTTT.

This clone turned up a few times. The rearrangement uses TRBV19 and TRBJ1-5; D remains unclear. CDR3 length: 13 amino acids. The V end lost 8 bases, the J end lost 6 bases, and 14 bases lay between the germline ends. CDR1 and CDR2 (germline): LNHDA, SQIVND (reference sequence). The CDR3 nucleotides are TGTGCCAGTTCCCCCGGTTGGGCTCAGCCCCAGCATTTT. This codes for CASSPGWAQPQHF. Complete variable domain (other parts from reference TRBV19 and TRBJ1-5): DGGITQSPKYLFRKEGQNVTLSCEQNLNHDAMYWYRQDPGQGLRLIYYSQIVNDFQKGDIAEGYSVSREKKESFPLTVTSAQKNPTAFYLCASSPGWAQPQHFGDGTRLSIL.

The chain carries TRBV2 and TRBJ1-5; a possible D gene is TRBD1 (6 bases). This CDR3 comprises 14 residues. Deletions cut 5 bases from V and 7 bases from J, with 15 bases between. CDR1 SNHLY and CDR2 FYNNEI come from the germline V gene. As DNA, the CDR3 is TGTGCCAGCAGTATACAGGGTTTAGGGCAGCCCCAGCATTTT. This codes for CASSIQGLGQPQHF.

The CDR3 DNA sequence: TGCGCCAGCAGCCGTGGACAGGGGGCTGGAGATACGCAGTATTTT. As protein: CASSRGQGAGDTQYF. The chain employs TRBV4-3 and TRBJ2-3; 11 bases fit TRBD1. The CDR3 is 15 amino acids. Germline loops: CDR1 LGHNA, CDR2 YSLEER. Losses at the gene ends were 4 bases for V and 5 bases for J; bases not matched to a gene: 5.

The chain links TRBV7-2 to TRBJ1-3; D uncertain. The CDR3 is 14 amino acids. V was cut by 3 bases and J by 0 bases, with 6 bases left in between. Per the germline V gene, CDR1 is SGHTA and CDR2 is FQGNSA. This CDR3 reads CASSFVSSGNTIYF. DNA of the CDR3: TGTGCCAGCAGCTTTGTCTCCTCTGGAAACACCATATATTTT.

The V call is TRBV28, the J call TRBJ2-5; 8 bases line up with TRBD1. This CDR3 has 16 amino acids. V lost 0 bases to trimming and J lost 2 bases; unmatched junction nucleotides: 5. Germline assignment: CDR1 MDHEN and CDR2 SYDVKM. Here the CDR3 DNA reads TGTGCCAGCAGTTTATGGCAGGGGGCTGGACAAGAGACCCAGTACTTC. Amino acid sequence: CASSLWQGAGQETQYF.

The chain joins TRBV27 to TRBJ1-5; D not certain. This CDR3 contains 14 residues. The V end was cut by 9 bases, the J end by 0 bases, with 12 bases between. Germline loops: CDR1 MNHEY, CDR2 SMNVEV (reference sequence). The DNA of the CDR3 is TGTGCCAGGTGCCGAGAGTATAGCAATCAGCCCCAGCATTTT. It yields the protein CARCREYSNQPQHF.

The chain has TRBV2 and TRBJ2-3; TRBD2 might be the D (5 bases). This CDR3 is 16 amino acids long. Trimming removed 4 bases from V and 3 bases from J, with 17 bases in between. Germline V lookup: CDR1 SNHLY, CDR2 FYNNEI. Here the CDR3 DNA reads TGTGCCAGCAGTGTTCAGCGGATACCTTTGACAGATACGCAGTATTTT. Translated, it gives CASSVQRIPLTDTQYF.

CDR3 amino acids: CASSAGAFYGYTF. Written as DNA, the CDR3 is TGTGCCAGCAGCGCCGGAGCATTCTATGGCTACACCTTC. This chain links TRBV7-9 with TRBJ1-2; D not certain. V lost 5 bases and J lost 4, with 11 bases in between. Germline V lookup: CDR1 SEHNR, CDR2 FQNEAQ (reference sequence). CDR3 length: 13 residues.

This clone was recorded only once. The gene calls are TRBV5-1 and TRBJ2-6; weak D call: TRBD1 (5 bases). V gave up 4 bases and J gave up 0 bases, with 14 bases separating them. Germline assignment: CDR1 SGHRS and CDR2 YFSETQ. The CDR3 contains 17 residues. CDR3: CASSPGTGYSGANVLTF. CDR3 bases: TGCGCCAGCAGCCCCGGAACAGGCTACTCTGGGGCCAACGTCCTGACTTTC.

The chain links TRBV9 to TRBJ2-3; 12 bases map to TRBD2. Germline CDR1 is SGDLS and CDR2 is YYNGEE. Trimming took 2 bases from V and 0 from J; bases not matched to a gene: 10. CDR3 length: 19 residues. The CDR3 DNA reads TGTGCCAGCAGCGTCAGTGGACTAGCGGGGTCAACTAGCACAGATACGCAGTATTTT. It codes for CASSVSGLAGSTSTDTQYF.

The rearrangement links TRBV4-3 to TRBJ1-1; D perhaps matches TRBD1 (6 bases). Germline CDR1 is LGHNA and CDR2 is YSLEER. V lost 3 bases, J lost 5 bases, and 10 bases lay in between. CDR3 size: 13 residues. The CDR3 protein is CASSHHRVTEAFF. Here the CDR3 DNA reads TGCGCCAGCAGCCATCACAGGGTAACTGAAGCTTTCTTT.

This rearrangement joins TRBV4-3 to TRBJ2-2; TRBD1 is a possible D gene (6 bases). V shed 0 bases and J shed 6 bases, with 8 bases lying between them. Germline-derived CDR1 and CDR2 are LGHNA and YSLEER. This CDR3 is built from 14 residues. CDR3 region: CASSQDQGSGELFF. CDR3 in DNA: TGCGCCAGCAGCCAAGATCAGGGGTCCGGGGAGCTGTTTTTT.

V and J are TRBV5-5 and TRBJ2-5; 15 nucleotides agree with TRBD2. The CDR3 has 18 residues. Losses at the gene ends were 1 base for V and 3 bases for J; bases not matched to a gene: 7. Germline-derived CDR1 and CDR2 are SGHKS and YYEKEE (reference sequence). CDR3 amino acids: CASSLRGTSGGRKETQYF. The CDR3 DNA reads as TGTGCCAGCAGCTTGCGAGGGACTAGCGGGGGGCGTAAAGAGACCCAGTACTTC.

The rearrangement joins TRBV3-1 (or the pseudogene TRBV3-2) to TRBJ2-7; D is possibly TRBD2 (5 bases). The germline CDR1 and CDR2 sequences are LGHDT and YNNKEL (reference sequence). The V and J ends lost 3 bases and 4 bases respectively, with 13 bases between them. The CDR3 contains 14 residues. In nucleotides, the CDR3 is TGTGCCAGCAGCCATAAGGGAGTCGGGTACGAGCAGTACGTC. It codes for CASSHKGVGYEQYV.

The rearrangement links TRBV7-2 to TRBJ1-1; 9 bases map to TRBD1. Germline V lookup: CDR1 SGHTA, CDR2 FQGNSA. CDR3 length: 14 amino acids. V was clipped by 5 bases and J by 4 bases; unmatched bases: 5. DNA for the CDR3: TGTGCCAGCAGCCCGGGACAGGGTTTCACTGAAGCTTTCTTT. Its translation: CASSPGQGFTEAFF.

The chain is built from TRBV4-2 and TRBJ1-2, with D uncertain. The length of the CDR3 is 13 residues. In germline, CDR1 is LGHNA, CDR2 YNFKEQ. Trimming took 4 bases from V and 3 from J, leaving 9 bases between them. The DNA for the CDR3 is TGTGCCAGCAGCCCCACTGCGGACTATGGCTACACCTTC. Residues: CASSPTADYGYTF.

The chain joins TRBV28 to TRBJ1-5; 8 bases are a match to TRBD1. The germline gives CDR1 MDHEN, CDR2 SYDVKM. With V trimmed by 5 bases and J by 7 bases, 10 bases remained unmatched. This CDR3 contains 15 residues. The CDR3 coding sequence is TGTGCCAGCAGTACAACAGGGGGGGTCGAGCAGCCCCAGCATTTT. It codes for CASSTTGGVEQPQHF.

Only one count was recorded for this clone. The chain links TRBV28 to TRBJ2-7; maybe TRBD1 (5 bases). Trimming removed 7 bases at V and 5 bases at J, with 24 bases between. The CDR3 is made up of 16 amino acids. Germline-derived CDR1 and CDR2 are MDHEN and SYDVKM. This CDR3 is CASTVGQGGRRHEQYF. For the CDR3, the DNA is TGTGCCAGCACCGTAGGGCAGGGTGGAAGAAGGCACGAGCAGTACTTC.

The rearrangement uses TRBV5-6 and TRBJ1-1, with D perhaps matching TRBD1 (5 bases). The germline V gene has CDR1 SGHDT and CDR2 YYEEEE. Trimming left V 4 bases short and J 8 bases short, with 15 bases between. The CDR3 loop spans 13 amino acids. The CDR3 DNA reads TGTGCCAGCAGCCGTGACAGCACCTTAGAAGCTTTCTTT. Its protein is CASSRDSTLEAFF.

This chain links TRBV30 with TRBJ2-3, with 10 bases matching TRBD2. Per germline, CDR1 GTSNPN and CDR2 SVGIG (reference sequence). Trimming took 0 bases from V and 2 from J; bases not matched to a gene: 8. The CDR3 is 17 amino acids. CDR3 region: CAWSVLAGAILTDTQYF. The CDR3 DNA reads TGTGCCTGGAGTGTCCTAGCGGGAGCTATTCTCACAGATACGCAGTATTTT.

The chain uses TRBV28 and TRBJ2-5, with D tentatively TRBD1 (7 bases). V lost 5 bases to trimming and J lost 3 bases, with 10 bases between them. CDR3 length: 13 residues. Germline lookup yields CDR1 MDHEN and CDR2 SYDVKM. The CDR3 nucleotides read TGTGCCAGCAGTCAGGGGGGTGAAGAGACCCAGTACTTC. This translates into CASSQGGEETQYF. The full variable domain, completed using reference TRBV28 and TRBJ2-5, is DVKVTQSSRYLVKRTGEKVFLECVQDMDHENMFWYRQDPGLGLRLIYFSYDVKMKEKGDIPEGYSVSREKKERFSLILESASTNQTSMYLCASSQGGEETQYFGPGTRLLVL.

This clone appeared once. This chain links TRBV4-3 with TRBJ2-3, with 12 bases fitting TRBD2. CDR1 is LGHNA and CDR2 is YSLEER in the germline V gene. This CDR3 is built from 15 residues. V dropped 4 bases and J dropped 5; count of bases not matched to a gene: 4. The CDR3 DNA reads TGCGCCAGCAGCCCTAGCGGGAGGGACATAGATACGCAGTATTTT. This encodes CASSPSGRDIDTQYF.

This rearrangement joins TRBV27 to TRBJ2-7; a possible D gene is TRBD1 (5 bases). In germline, CDR1 is MNHEY, CDR2 SMNVEV (reference sequence). The CDR3 has 15 amino acids. V lost 6 bases and J 1 base, leaving 16 bases between the germline ends. CDR3 loop: CASSPRIKGSYEQYV. As DNA, the CDR3 is TGTGCCAGCAGCCCCAGGATCAAGGGGTCCTACGAGCAGTACGTC.